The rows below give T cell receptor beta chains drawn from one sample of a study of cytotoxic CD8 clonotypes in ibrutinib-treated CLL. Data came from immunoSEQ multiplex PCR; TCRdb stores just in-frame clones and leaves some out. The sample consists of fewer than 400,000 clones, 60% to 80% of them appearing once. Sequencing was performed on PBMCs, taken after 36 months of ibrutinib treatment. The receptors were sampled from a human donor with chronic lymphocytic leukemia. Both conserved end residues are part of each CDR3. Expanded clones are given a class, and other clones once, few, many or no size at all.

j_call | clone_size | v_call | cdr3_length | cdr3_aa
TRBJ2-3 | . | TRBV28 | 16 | CASSFQWRSRADTQYF
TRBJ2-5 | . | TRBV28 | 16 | CASSLVSLRPKETQYF
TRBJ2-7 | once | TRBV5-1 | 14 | CASSLDDVLYEQYF
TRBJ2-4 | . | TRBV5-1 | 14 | CASSLQGTSDIQYF
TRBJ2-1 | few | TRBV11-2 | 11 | CASSWSNEQFF
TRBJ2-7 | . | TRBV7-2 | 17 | CASSLVPPDGARYEQYF
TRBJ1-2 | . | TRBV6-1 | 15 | CASSEAGDRVYGYTF
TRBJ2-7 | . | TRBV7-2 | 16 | CASSLGQGQVRYEQYF
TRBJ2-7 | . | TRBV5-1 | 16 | CASSLEGLAVMGEQYF
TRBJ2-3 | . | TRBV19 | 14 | CASSMEVSTDTQYF
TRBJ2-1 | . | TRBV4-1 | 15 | CASSHVAGEGNEQFF
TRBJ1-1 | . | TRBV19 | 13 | CASSLRSRTEAFF
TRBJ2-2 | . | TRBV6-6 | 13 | CASSYSHTGELFF
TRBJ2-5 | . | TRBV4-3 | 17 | CASSQDLVAGGWETQYF
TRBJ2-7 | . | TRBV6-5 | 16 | CASSFRGSGSLYEQYF
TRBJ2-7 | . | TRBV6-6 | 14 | CASADPGAVYEQYF
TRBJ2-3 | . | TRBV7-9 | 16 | CASSSGAKAGTDTQYF
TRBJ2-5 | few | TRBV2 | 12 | CASKGQRETQYF
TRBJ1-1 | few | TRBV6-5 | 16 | CASSSRQTIKYTEAFF
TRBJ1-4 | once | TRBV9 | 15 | CASSPGQITNEKLFF
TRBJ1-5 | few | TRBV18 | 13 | CASSPPRGQPQHF
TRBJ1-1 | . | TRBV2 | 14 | CASSEMRTGTEAFF
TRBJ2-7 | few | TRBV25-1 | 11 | CAIPLWGEQYF
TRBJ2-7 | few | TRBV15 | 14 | CATRRTGGIHEQYF
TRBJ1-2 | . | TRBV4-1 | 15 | CASSHLTVTRGGYTF
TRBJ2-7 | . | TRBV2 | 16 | CASSVRLSGLPWEQYF
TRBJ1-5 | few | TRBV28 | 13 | CASSLPGNQPQHF
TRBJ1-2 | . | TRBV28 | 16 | CASSLSGQGVIYGYTF
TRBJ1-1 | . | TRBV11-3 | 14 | CASSPRTGNTEAFF
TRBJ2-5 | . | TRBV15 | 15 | CATSLRLVRQETQYF
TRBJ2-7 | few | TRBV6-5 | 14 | CASSWTSGPYEQYF
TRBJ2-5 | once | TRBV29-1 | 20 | CSVLAPDRGRKNRLWETQYF
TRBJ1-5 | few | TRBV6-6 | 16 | CASSYHEGRHSQPQHF
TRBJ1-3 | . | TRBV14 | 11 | CASTSGNTIYF
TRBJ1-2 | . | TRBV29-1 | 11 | CSVEQGGGYTF
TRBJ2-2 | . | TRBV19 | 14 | CASSLGVATGELFF